The 29 T cell receptor beta chains in this list originate from one sample, sequenced in a study of beta chain features in type 1 diabetes. Sequenced material consisted of expressed TCRB transcripts (all of the isolated RNA was reverse transcribed). Sequencing was performed with immunoSEQ multiplex PCR; in TCRdb, only in-frame clones are kept and a portion is missing. This table holds about 620,000 clones, around a sixth found once. Input material: naive CD4+ T cells from blood. Source of these receptors: a man aged 18 to 30 in good health.

This clone was observed a handful of times. J is TRBJ1-5 and V is TRBV30; TRBD1 matches 7 bases. Germline CDR1 GTSNPN, CDR2 SVGIG (reference sequence). This CDR3 comprises 16 residues. Germline trimming cut 0 bases from V and 6 bases from J; bases unmatched to any gene: 11. The CDR3 loop reads CAWSVGISQGSQPQHF. The CDR3 DNA reads as TGTGCCTGGAGTGTTGGAATCTCACAGGGGAGTCAGCCCCAGCATTTT.

The V and J genes are TRBV5-1 and TRBJ2-2; D is perhaps TRBD1 or TRBD2 (6 bases each). V was shortened by 6 bases and J by 2 bases, with 17 bases between the two germline ends. The CDR3 has 16 amino acids. Germline CDR1 is SGHRS and CDR2 is YFSETQ. The CDR3 spells CASKEGGFPNTGELFF. CDR3 sequence (DNA): TGCGCCAGCAAGGAGGGGGGCTTCCCCAACACCGGGGAGCTGTTTTTT.

J is TRBJ1-1 and V is TRBV6-1; no firm D call. V lost 2 bases to trimming and J lost 4 bases, with 5 bases between them. Per germline, CDR1 MNHNS and CDR2 SASEGT. The CDR3 is made up of 12 amino acids. For the CDR3, the DNA is TGTGCCAGCAGTGAACGGTTCACTGAAGCTTTCTTT. Its translation is CASSERFTEAFF.

This clone was seen a few times. This chain connects TRBV5-1 to TRBJ2-1; the match to TRBD1 covers 9 bases. Germline CDR1 reads SGHRS; CDR2 reads YFSETQ. With V trimmed by 4 bases and J by 7 bases, 9 bases remained unmatched. CDR3 size: 15 residues. In DNA form, the CDR3 reads TGCGCCAGCAGCCACTACGGGACAGGGCAAAATGAGCAGTTCTTC. Its protein product is CASSHYGTGQNEQFF.

The rearrangement links TRBV27 to TRBJ2-7, with D possibly TRBD1 on 5 matching bases. Deletions cut 3 bases from V and 7 bases from J, with 16 bases between. CDR3 length: 14 residues. Germline CDR1 and CDR2: MNHEY and SMNVEV (reference sequence). In DNA form, the CDR3 reads TGTGCCAGCAGTTTGCTGGGCAGGGCAGGGGAGCAGTACTTC. Translation gives CASSLLGRAGEQYF.

This clone was detected only a few times. The V call is TRBV28, the J call TRBJ2-3; TRBD2 agrees at 13 bases. From germline, CDR1 is MDHEN and CDR2 SYDVKM. The CDR3 has 17 residues. V was clipped by 5 bases and J by 4 bases; unmatched bases: 9. The CDR3 here is CASSPPNGLAGADTQYF. The CDR3, as DNA: TGTGCCAGCAGTCCCCCCAACGGACTAGCGGGAGCAGATACGCAGTATTTT.

The chain uses TRBV28 and TRBJ2-5, with a possible D match to TRBD2 (6 bases). CDR1 and CDR2 (germline): MDHEN, SYDVKM. This CDR3 is 11 amino acids long. Trimming cost V 5 bases and J 9 bases, with 10 bases left between them. CDR3 residues: CASSTREAQYF. In DNA, the CDR3 is TGTGCCAGCAGTACCAGGGAGGCCCAGTACTTC.

This clone was counted a few times. The J gene is TRBJ1-2, the V gene TRBV2; D may be TRBD1 (5 bases). V lost 4 bases, J lost 0 bases, and 6 bases lay in between. Germline V gene sequence: CDR1 SNHLY, CDR2 FYNNEI. CDR3 size: 13 residues. This CDR3 is CASSVGPNYGYTF. The CDR3 nucleotides read TGTGCCAGCAGTGTGGGACCTAACTATGGCTACACCTTC.

The chain uses TRBV14 and TRBJ1-4; 8 positions match TRBD1. The germline V gene has CDR1 SGHDN and CDR2 FVKESK. CDR3 length: 15 residues. The V gene end was trimmed by 4 bases and the J gene end by 12 bases; junction bases not matched to a gene: 13. The CDR3 spells CASSPRGQVPRELFF. The CDR3, as DNA: TGTGCCAGCAGCCCCAGGGGACAGGTTCCGCGGGAACTGTTTTTT.

This clone was detected only a few times. The V call is TRBV7-8, the J call TRBJ2-1; 8 positions match TRBD2. Losses at the gene ends were 1 base for V and 2 bases for J; bases not matched to a gene: 4. This CDR3 contains 16 residues. Germline values: CDR1 SGHVS, CDR2 FQNEAQ. The CDR3 nucleotides are TGTGCCAGCAGCTTAGGACGACTAGCGCCCTACAATGAGCAGTTCTTC. Translated, it gives CASSLGRLAPYNEQFF.

V gene TRBV15 combines with J gene TRBJ1-2; 7 bases line up with TRBD1. The trim removed 3 bases at V and 4 bases at J, leaving 11 bases unmatched. The germline V gene encodes CDR1 LNHNV and CDR2 YYDKDF (reference sequence). CDR3 length: 16 residues. The CDR3 region is CATSRTGTVGSYGYTF. Here the CDR3 DNA reads TGTGCCACCAGCAGGACTGGGACAGTCGGCAGCTATGGCTACACCTTC.

This clone has a handful of counts. The chain joins TRBV14 to TRBJ2-5, with TRBD1 identical over 7 bases. The CDR3 spans 16 residues. Germline CDR1 SGHDN, CDR2 FVKESK. V lost 3 bases and J lost 1; bases outside the gene matches: 8. CDR3 in amino acids: CASSQTTGWIQETQYF. Written as DNA, the CDR3 is TGTGCCAGCAGCCAGACGACAGGGTGGATCCAAGAGACCCAGTACTTC.

This clone was found a few times. The rearrangement joins TRBV7-2 to TRBJ2-5; D unclear. The CDR3 has 12 amino acids. Trimming removed 5 bases at V and 5 bases at J, with 9 bases between. Per germline, CDR1 SGHTA and CDR2 FQGNSA. The DNA of the CDR3 is TGTGCCAGCAGCCTCTCCTTCGAGACCCAGTACTTC. Translating gives CASSLSFETQYF.

V gene TRBV29-1 combines with J gene TRBJ2-2; 8 nucleotides align to TRBD2. Losses at the gene ends were 3 bases for V and 5 bases for J; bases not matched to a gene: 2. Germline V gives CDR1 SQVTM, CDR2 ANQGSEA. CDR3 length equals 13 residues. CDR3 in DNA: TGCAGCGTTGATGTAGCGGGGACCGGGGAGCTGTTTTTT. Protein sequence: CSVDVAGTGELFF.

The V and J genes are TRBV14 and TRBJ1-2; 7 bases align to TRBD1. V lost 2 bases, J lost 1 base, and 7 bases stayed unmatched. The length of the CDR3 is 16 residues. Looked up from germline, CDR1 is SGHDN and CDR2 is FVKESK. Here the CDR3 DNA reads TGTGCCAGCAGCCAATACTGGACAGGCGTTAACTATGGCTACACCTTC. It encodes CASSQYWTGVNYGYTF.

In its sample, this clone was seen a few times. The chain employs TRBV28 and TRBJ2-5; D is uncertain. This CDR3 has 14 amino acids. Germline V gene data show CDR1 as MDHEN and CDR2 as SYDVKM. The V and J ends lost 3 bases and 5 bases respectively, with 13 bases between them. This CDR3 is CASSLVGLRETQYF. The CDR3 DNA follows: TGTGCCAGCAGTTTGGTCGGGTTGAGGGAGACCCAGTACTTC.

This clone was recorded a few times. The chain recombines TRBV9 with TRBJ2-7; TRBD1 agrees at 9 bases. This CDR3 contains 14 residues. Germline CDR1 and CDR2: SGDLS and YYNGEE. Germline trimming cut 3 bases from V and 4 bases from J; bases unmatched to any gene: 5. The DNA for the CDR3 is TGTGCCAGCAGCGCCCAGGGACAGGGTTACGAGCAGTACTTC. Its protein is CASSAQGQGYEQYF.

The chain joins TRBV5-6 to TRBJ2-1; D remains unclear. This CDR3 contains 12 residues. Germline CDR1 and CDR2: SGHDT and YYEEEE. V lost 5 bases and J lost 11, with 14 bases in between. The CDR3 loop reads CASSPGGPKQFF. The CDR3 DNA sequence: TGTGCCAGCAGTCCGGGCGGTCCAAAGCAGTTCTTC.

The V gene is TRBV5-6, the J gene TRBJ2-3; D is perhaps TRBD1 or TRBD2 (5 bases each). The CDR3 loop spans 16 amino acids. V was cut by 3 bases and J by 2 bases, with 16 bases left in between. Germline lookup yields CDR1 SGHDT and CDR2 YYEEEE. CDR3 sequence reads: CASSSGTELVTDTQYF. In DNA form, the CDR3 reads TGTGCCAGCAGCTCCGGGACCGAACTCGTCACAGATACGCAGTATTTT. Using reference TRBV5-6 and TRBJ2-3 for the parts outside the CDR3, the full variable domain is DAGVTQSPTHLIKTRGQQVTLRCSPKSGHDTVSWYQQALGQGPQFIFQYYEEEERQRGNFPDRFSGHQFPNYSSELNVNALLLGDSALYLCASSSGTELVTDTQYFGPGTRLTVL.

The J gene is TRBJ2-7, the V gene TRBV18; no clear D. The V and J ends lost 2 bases and 7 bases respectively, with 12 bases between them. The germline CDR1 and CDR2 sequences are KGHSH and LQKENI. This CDR3 comprises 13 residues. CDR3 in DNA: TGTGCCAGCTCACCAAAAATCGATTTGGAGCAGTACTTC. Translation gives CASSPKIDLEQYF.

The rearrangement links TRBV7-9 to TRBJ2-7; 7 nucleotides agree with TRBD2. Germline V gene data show CDR1 as SEHNR and CDR2 as FQNEAQ (reference sequence). Trimming removed 5 bases from V and 7 bases from J; junction bases left unmatched: 17. The CDR3 spans 16 residues. The CDR3 region is CASSPGRGTGTVEQYF. The CDR3 DNA is TGTGCCAGCAGCCCCGGGCGGGGGACGGGCACAGTTGAGCAGTACTTC.

The CDR3 nucleotides are TGTGCCAGCAGCTTACTAGCGGGGACCGAGCAGTTCTTC. Encoded protein: CASSLLAGTEQFF. The V gene is TRBV7-3, the J gene TRBJ2-1; TRBD2 agrees at 9 bases. Germline CDR1 and CDR2: SGHTA and FQGTGA. V was clipped by 2 bases and J by 10 bases; unmatched bases: 3. This CDR3 is built from 13 residues.

The chain couples TRBV27 to TRBJ2-7; 14 bases map to TRBD2. The CDR3 has 13 amino acids. Per germline, CDR1 MNHEY and CDR2 SMNVEV (reference sequence). V was pared by 4 bases and J by 12 bases, with 5 bases of the junction left unmatched. The CDR3 region has the DNA TGTGCCAGCAGTTGGACTAGCGGGAGGTCTACGTACTTC. Translated, it gives CASSWTSGRSTYF.

The DNA for the CDR3 is TGTGCCAGCAGCTTCGGGCTAGCAGAGTACAATGAGCAGTTCTTC. Protein sequence: CASSFGLAEYNEQFF. The V call is TRBV7-3, the J call TRBJ2-1; D may be TRBD2 (5 bases). The CDR3 has 15 residues. With 3 bases removed from V and 4 bases from J, the gap between germline ends came to 13 bases. Germline CDR1 is SGHTA and CDR2 is FQGTGA. The full variable domain, in which reference TRBV7-3 and TRBJ2-1 provide the parts outside the CDR3, is GAGVSQTPSNKVTEKGKYVELRCDPISGHTALYWYRQSLGQGPEFLIYFQGTGAADDSGLPNDRFFAVRPEGSVSTLKIQRTERGDSAVYLCASSFGLAEYNEQFFGPGTRLTVL.

There are a few counts of this clone. The rearrangement uses TRBV7-9 and TRBJ2-5, with D uncertain. The V gene lost 4 bases and the J gene lost 4 bases, with 7 bases spanning the gap. The CDR3 is 12 residues long. The germline CDR1 and CDR2 sequences are SEHNR and FQNEAQ (reference sequence). CDR3 nucleotide sequence: TGTGCCAGCAGCTACGGACGAGAGACCCAGTACTTC. Translating gives CASSYGRETQYF.

V usage is TRBV6-5 and J usage is TRBJ1-2; D gene unclear. The CDR3 is 11 residues long. V lost 8 bases, J lost 1 base, and 5 bases lay in between. Looked up from germline, CDR1 is MNHEY and CDR2 is SVGAGI. In nucleotides, the CDR3 is TGTGCCAGCGCGAGTAACTATGGCTACACCTTC. As protein: CASASNYGYTF.

The chain employs TRBV18 and TRBJ1-2, with TRBD1 as a possible D gene (5 bases). The length of the CDR3 is 14 residues. V was pared by 2 bases and J by 4 bases, with 11 bases between. Germline V gene sequence: CDR1 KGHSH, CDR2 LQKENI. CDR3 sequence (DNA): TGTGCCAGCTCACCATTGCAGGGTAGCTATGGCTACACCTTC. Translation: CASSPLQGSYGYTF.

This clone was counted a few times. The chain links TRBV7-9 to TRBJ1-2, with 8 bases matching TRBD1. This CDR3 comprises 15 residues. Germline loops: CDR1 SEHNR, CDR2 FQNEAQ (reference sequence). J lost 1 base, V lost 8 bases, and 9 bases had no gene match. The CDR3 DNA follows: TGTGCCAGCCGCCCAGGGGGCCAACTTAACTATGGCTACACCTTC. Translation: CASRPGGQLNYGYTF.

This clone was seen a few times. This sequence joins TRBV6-5 and TRBJ2-2; possibly TRBD2 for D (5 bases). The CDR3 length is 16 residues. The germline V gene encodes CDR1 MNHEY and CDR2 SVGAGI. Trimming removed 0 bases at V and 0 bases at J, with 8 bases between. CDR3 protein: CASSYSSGTNTGELFF. The CDR3 bases are TGTGCCAGCAGTTACTCTTCGGGAACGAACACCGGGGAGCTGTTTTTT.